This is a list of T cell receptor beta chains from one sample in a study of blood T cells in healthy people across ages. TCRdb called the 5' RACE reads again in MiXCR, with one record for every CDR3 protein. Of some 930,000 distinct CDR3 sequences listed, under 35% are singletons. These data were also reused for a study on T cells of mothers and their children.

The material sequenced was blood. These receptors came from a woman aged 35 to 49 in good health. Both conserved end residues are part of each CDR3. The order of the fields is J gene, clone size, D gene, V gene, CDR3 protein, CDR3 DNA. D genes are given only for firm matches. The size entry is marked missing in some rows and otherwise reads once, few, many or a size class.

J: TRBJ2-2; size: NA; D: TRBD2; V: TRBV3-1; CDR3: CASSLGNLAGRAGELFF; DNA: TGTGCCAGCAGTCTGGGCAATCTAGCGGGGCGTGCCGGGGAGCTGTTTTTT
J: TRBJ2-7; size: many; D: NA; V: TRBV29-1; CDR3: CSALGGAKNEQYF; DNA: TGCAGCGCCCTAGGGGGGGCGAAGAACGAGCAGTACTTC
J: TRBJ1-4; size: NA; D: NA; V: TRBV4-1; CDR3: CASSQTALPGRANEKLFF; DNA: TGCGCCAGCAGCCAAACGGCTCTACCCGGGCGGGCTAATGAAAAACTGTTTTTT
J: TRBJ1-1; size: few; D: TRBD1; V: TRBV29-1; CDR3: CSVVRTGGITEAFF; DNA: TGCAGCGTTGTCAGGACAGGGGGAATCACTGAAGCTTTCTTT
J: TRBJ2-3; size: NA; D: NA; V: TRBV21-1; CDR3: CASTSATTSTDTQYF; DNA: TGTGCCAGCACCTCGGCGACTACTAGCACAGATACGCAGTATTTT
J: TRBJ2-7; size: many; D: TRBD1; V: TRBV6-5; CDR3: CASRGTGVYEQYF; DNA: TGTGCCAGCAGGGGGACAGGGGTCTACGAGCAGTACTTC
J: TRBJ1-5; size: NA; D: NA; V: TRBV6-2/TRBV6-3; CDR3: CASAGTTGNQPQHF; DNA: TGTGCCAGCGCCGGGACTACGGGCAATCAGCCCCAGCATTTT
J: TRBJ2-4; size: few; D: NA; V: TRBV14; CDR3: CASSQNMAGQYF; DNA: TGTGCCAGCAGCCAAAACATGGCCGGGCAGTACTTC
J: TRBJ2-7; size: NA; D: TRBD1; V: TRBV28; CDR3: CASSLAGTGITYEQYF; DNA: TGTGCCAGCAGCTTGGCCGGGACAGGGATAACCTACGAGCAGTACTTC
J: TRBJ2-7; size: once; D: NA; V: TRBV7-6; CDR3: CASSDEGLMGEQYF; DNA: TGTGCCAGCAGCGACGAGGGACTTATGGGGGAGCAGTACTTC
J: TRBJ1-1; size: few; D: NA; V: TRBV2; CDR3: CASRTGLAEAFF; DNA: TGTGCCAGCAGAACAGGTTTGGCTGAAGCTTTCTTT
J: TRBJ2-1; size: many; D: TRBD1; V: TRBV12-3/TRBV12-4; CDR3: CASSAAGTGLEQFF; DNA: TGTGCCAGCAGTGCGGCGGGGACAGGGCTGGAGCAGTTCTTC
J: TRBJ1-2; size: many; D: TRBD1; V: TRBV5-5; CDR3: CASSLETGDYGYTF; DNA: TGTGCCAGCAGCTTGGAAACAGGGGACTATGGCTACACCTTC
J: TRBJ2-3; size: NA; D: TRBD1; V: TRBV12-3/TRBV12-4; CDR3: CASSARQGAADTQYF; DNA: TGTGCCAGCAGTGCCCGACAGGGAGCGGCAGATACGCAGTATTTT
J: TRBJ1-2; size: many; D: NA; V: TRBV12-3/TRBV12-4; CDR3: CASTTLRQALYGYTF; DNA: TGTGCCAGCACTACCCTTCGACAGGCTCTATATGGCTACACCTTC
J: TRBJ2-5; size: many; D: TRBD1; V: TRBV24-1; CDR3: CATSGDSQETQYF; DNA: TGTGCCACCAGTGGGGACAGCCAAGAGACCCAGTACTTC
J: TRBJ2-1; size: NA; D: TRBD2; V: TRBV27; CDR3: CASSPGLAGAFRVNEQFF; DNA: TGTGCCAGCAGTCCGGGACTAGCGGGGGCTTTTCGAGTCAATGAGCAGTTCTTC
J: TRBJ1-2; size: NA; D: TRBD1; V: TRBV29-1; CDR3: CSVGQGEGYGYTF; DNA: TGCAGCGTTGGTCAGGGGGAGGGCTATGGCTACACCTTC
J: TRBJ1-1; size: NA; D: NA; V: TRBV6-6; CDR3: CASNFLNTEAFF; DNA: TGTGCCAGCAACTTCCTGAACACTGAAGCTTTCTTT
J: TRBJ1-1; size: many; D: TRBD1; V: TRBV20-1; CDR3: CSARETGNTEAFF; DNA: TGCAGTGCTAGAGAGACAGGGAATACTGAAGCTTTCTTT
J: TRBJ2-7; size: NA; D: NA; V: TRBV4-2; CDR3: CASSQDGETETPPYNEQYF; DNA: TGTGCCAGCAGCCAAGATGGGGAAACCGAGACACCACCCTACAATGAGCAGTACTTC
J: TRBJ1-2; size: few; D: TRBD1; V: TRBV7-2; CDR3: CASSSRTGNGYTF; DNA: TGTGCCAGCAGCTCCCGGACAGGGAACGGCTACACCTTC
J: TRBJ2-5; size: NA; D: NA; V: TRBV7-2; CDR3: CASSMGCTGTQYF; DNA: TGTGCCAGCAGCATGGGGTGTACGGGGACCCAGTACTTC
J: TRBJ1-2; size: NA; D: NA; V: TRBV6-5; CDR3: CASSSGRWHGYTF; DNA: TGTGCCAGCAGTTCTGGACGTTGGCATGGCTACACCTTC
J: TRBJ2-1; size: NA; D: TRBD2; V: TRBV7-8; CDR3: CASSLVRLAGGRRGSYNEQFF; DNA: TGTGCCAGCAGCTTAGTAAGGCTAGCGGGAGGGAGGAGGGGGTCCTACAATGAGCAGTTCTTC
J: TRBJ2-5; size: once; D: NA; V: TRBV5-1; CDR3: CASSFLSQEAQYF; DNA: TGCGCCAGCAGCTTTCTGTCCCAAGAGGCCCAGTACTTC
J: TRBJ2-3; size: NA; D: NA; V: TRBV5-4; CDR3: CASSLPAVTRDTQYF; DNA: TGTGCCAGCAGCCTTCCGGCGGTAACTAGGGATACGCAGTATTTT
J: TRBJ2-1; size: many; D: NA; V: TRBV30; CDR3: CAWSVNSINEQFF; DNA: TGTGCCTGGAGTGTAAACAGCATTAATGAGCAGTTCTTC
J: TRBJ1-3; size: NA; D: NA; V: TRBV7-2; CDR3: CASSLAAVVFQNFSGNTIYF; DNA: TGTGCCAGCAGCTTAGCGGCCGTTGTCTTCCAAAATTTCTCTGGAAACACCATATATTTT
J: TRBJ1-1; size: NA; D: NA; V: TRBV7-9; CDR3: CASSLVQYGDTEAFF; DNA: TGTGCCAGCAGCTTAGTACAGTATGGGGACACTGAAGCTTTCTTT
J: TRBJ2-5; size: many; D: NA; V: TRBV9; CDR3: CASSVGRVAETQYF; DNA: TGTGCCAGCAGCGTAGGGCGGGTGGCGGAGACCCAGTACTTC
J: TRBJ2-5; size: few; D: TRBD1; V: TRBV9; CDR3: CASSVEGASWDRVGETQYF; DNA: TGTGCCAGCAGCGTAGAAGGGGCGAGCTGGGACAGGGTAGGGGAGACCCAGTACTTC
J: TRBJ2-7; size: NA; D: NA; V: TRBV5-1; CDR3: CASSLDGQGTYEQYF; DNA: TGCGCCAGCAGCTTGGACGGCCAGGGCACCTACGAGCAGTACTTC
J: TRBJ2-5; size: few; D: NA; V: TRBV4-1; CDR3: CASSPAPVETQYF; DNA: TGCGCCAGCAGCCCGGCACCGGTGGAGACCCAGTACTTC
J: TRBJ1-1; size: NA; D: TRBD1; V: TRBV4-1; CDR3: CASSPFQDRANTEAFF; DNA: TGCGCCAGCAGCCCATTCCAAGACAGGGCCAACACTGAAGCTTTCTTT
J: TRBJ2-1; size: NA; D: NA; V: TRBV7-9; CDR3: CASVSTGGEFF; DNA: TGTGCCAGCGTAAGCACAGGCGGCGAGTTCTTC
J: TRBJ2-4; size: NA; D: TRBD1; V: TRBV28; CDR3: CASSSQGGAKNIQYF; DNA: TGTGCCAGCAGCTCACAGGGGGGAGCCAAAAACATTCAGTACTTC
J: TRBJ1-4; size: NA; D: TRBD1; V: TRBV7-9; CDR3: CASSLAGNRGREKLFF; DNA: TGTGCCAGCAGCTTAGCGGGGAACAGGGGCAGAGAAAAACTGTTTTTT
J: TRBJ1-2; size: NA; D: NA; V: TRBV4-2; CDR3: CAGSQDRTGYTF; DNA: TGTGCCGGCAGCCAAGATAGGACTGGCTACACCTTC
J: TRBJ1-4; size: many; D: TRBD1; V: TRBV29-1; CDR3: CSVATGATNEKLFF; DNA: TGCAGCGTTGCTACAGGGGCAACTAATGAAAAACTGTTTTTT
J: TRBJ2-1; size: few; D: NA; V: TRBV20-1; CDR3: CSAPTIAGEQFF; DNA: TGCAGTGCCCCTACTATCGCGGGGGAGCAGTTCTTC
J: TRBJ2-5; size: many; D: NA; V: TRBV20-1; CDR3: CAGGGSGETQYF; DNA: TGCGCAGGGGGGGGGAGCGGGGAGACCCAGTACTTC
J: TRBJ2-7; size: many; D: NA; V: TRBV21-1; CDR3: CASSKRFPTGQHEQYF; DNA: TGTGCCAGCAGCAAACGGTTTCCAACAGGGCAACACGAGCAGTACTTC
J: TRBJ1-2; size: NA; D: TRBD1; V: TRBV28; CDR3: CASSPLGGGQGYTF; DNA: TGTGCCAGCAGTCCCCTCGGGGGGGGACAGGGCTACACCTTC
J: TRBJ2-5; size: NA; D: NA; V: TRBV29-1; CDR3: CSVDNSRETQYF; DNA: TGCAGCGTGGACAACTCCCGAGAGACCCAGTACTTC